This T cell receptor beta chain was obtained from a study of spatial heterogeneity in lung cancer. Overall study: Unique TCR and UMI combinations averaged more than ten appearances each in raw reads. Overall study results and limits: More often at tumor resection than at routine follow-up, ubiquitous expanded tumor TCRs were detected in the blood.

Indicated time point: sample taken at primary tumor resection. Whole RNA was taken from tumor, nontumor lung or frozen PBMC; it was then sequenced unsorted. The roughly 68 donors had untreated early-stage non-small cell lung cancer. This clonotype was seen ten or more times. Its antigen is undetermined. TCRdb itself ran the 5' RACE reads through MiXCR, one entry per CDR3 protein. The sample holds more than 3,500 distinct CDR3 sequences; around 8.4% are singletons and the top ten take around 60%. Germline loops: CDR1 SGHAT, CDR2 FQNNGV. Trimming took 7 bases from V and 0 from J, leaving 9 bases between them. There are 13 residues in the CDR3.

The sequence derives from a female donor with early-stage non-small cell lung cancer. Source: PBMCs, taken at surgery. V gene TRBV11-2 combines with J gene TRBJ1-1; no firm D call. CDR3 region: CASTPRLNTEAFF. Here the CDR3 DNA reads TGTGCCAGCACCCCACGACTGAACACTGAAGCTTTCTTT.